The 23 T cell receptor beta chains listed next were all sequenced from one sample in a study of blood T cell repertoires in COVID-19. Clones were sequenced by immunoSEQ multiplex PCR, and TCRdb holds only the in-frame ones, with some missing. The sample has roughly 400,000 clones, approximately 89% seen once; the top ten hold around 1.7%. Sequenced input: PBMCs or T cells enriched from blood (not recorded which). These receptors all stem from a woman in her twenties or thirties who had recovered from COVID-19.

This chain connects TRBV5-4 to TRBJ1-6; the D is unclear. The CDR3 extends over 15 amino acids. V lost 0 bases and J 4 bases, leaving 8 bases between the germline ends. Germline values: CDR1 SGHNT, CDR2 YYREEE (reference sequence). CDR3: CASSLGQLYNSPLHF. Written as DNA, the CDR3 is TGTGCCAGCAGCTTGGGGCAGTTATATAATTCACCCCTCCACTTT. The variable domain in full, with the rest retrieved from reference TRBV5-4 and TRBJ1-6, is ETGVTQSPTHLIKTRGQQVTLRCSSQSGHNTVSWYQQALGQGPQFIFQYYREEENGRGNFPPRFSGLQFPNYSSELNVNALELDDSALYLCASSLGQLYNSPLHFGNGTRLTVT.

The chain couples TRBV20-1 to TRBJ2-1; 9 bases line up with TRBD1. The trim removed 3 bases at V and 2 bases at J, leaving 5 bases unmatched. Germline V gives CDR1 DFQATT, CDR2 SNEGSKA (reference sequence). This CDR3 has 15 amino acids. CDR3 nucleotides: TGCAGTGCTAGTTCCGGGACAGGGACCTACAATGAGCAGTTCTTC. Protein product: CSASSGTGTYNEQFF.

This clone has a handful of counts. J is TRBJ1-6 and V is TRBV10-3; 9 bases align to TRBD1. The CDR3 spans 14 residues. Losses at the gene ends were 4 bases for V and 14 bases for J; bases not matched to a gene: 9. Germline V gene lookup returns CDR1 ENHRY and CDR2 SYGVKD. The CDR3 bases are TGTGCCATCAGTGGAAGGACAGGGGATGGTACCCTCCACTTT. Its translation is CAISGRTGDGTLHF.

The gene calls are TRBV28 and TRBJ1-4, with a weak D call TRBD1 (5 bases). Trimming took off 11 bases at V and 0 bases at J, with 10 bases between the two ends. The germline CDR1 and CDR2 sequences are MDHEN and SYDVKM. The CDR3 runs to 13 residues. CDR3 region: CAAGSPTNEKLFF. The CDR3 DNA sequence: TGTGCCGCAGGGTCCCCAACTAATGAAAAACTGTTTTTT.

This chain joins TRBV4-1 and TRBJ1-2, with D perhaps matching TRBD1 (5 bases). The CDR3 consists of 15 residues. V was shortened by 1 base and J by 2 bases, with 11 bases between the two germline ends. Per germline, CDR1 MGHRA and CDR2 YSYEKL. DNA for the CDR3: TGCGCCAGCAGCCAAGCAGCCTCAGGGAACTATGGCTACACCTTC. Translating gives CASSQAASGNYGYTF.

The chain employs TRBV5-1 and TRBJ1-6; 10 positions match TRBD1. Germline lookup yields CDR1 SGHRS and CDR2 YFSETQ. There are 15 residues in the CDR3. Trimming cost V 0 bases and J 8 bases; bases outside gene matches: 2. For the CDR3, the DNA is TGCGCCAGCAGCTTGGGGGACAGGGGTGATTCACCCCTCCACTTT. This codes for CASSLGDRGDSPLHF.

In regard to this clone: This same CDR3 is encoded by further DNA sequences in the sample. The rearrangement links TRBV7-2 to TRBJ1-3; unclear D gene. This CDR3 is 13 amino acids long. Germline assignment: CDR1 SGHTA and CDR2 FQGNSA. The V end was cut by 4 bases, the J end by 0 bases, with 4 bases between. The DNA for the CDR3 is TGTGCCAGCAGCTCAGGCTCTGGAAACACCATATATTTT. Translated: CASSSGSGNTIYF.

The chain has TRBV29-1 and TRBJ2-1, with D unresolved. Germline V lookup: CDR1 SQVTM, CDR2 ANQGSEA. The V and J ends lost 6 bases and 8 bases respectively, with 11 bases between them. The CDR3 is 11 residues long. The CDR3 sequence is CSVANGHEQFF. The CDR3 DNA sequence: TGCAGCGTGGCGAATGGGCATGAGCAGTTCTTC.

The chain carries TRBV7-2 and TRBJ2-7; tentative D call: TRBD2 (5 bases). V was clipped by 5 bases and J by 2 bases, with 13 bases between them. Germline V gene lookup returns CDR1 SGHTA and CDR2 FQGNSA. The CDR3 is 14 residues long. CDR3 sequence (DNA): TGTGCCAGCAGCCTCCAGGAAGCGGCCTACGAGCAGTACTTC. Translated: CASSLQEAAYEQYF.

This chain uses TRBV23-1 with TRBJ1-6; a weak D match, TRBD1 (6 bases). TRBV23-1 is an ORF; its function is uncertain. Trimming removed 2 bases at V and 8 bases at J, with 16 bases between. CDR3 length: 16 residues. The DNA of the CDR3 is TGCGCCAGCAGTCAACGGACAGAAAAATTACATTCACCCCTCCACTTT. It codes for CASSQRTEKLHSPLHF.

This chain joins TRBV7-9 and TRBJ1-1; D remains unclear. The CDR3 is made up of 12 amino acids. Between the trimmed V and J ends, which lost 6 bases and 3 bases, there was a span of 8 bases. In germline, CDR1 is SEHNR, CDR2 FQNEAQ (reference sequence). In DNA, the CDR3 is TGTGCCAGCAGGCGGATTGACACTGAAGCTTTCTTT. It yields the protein CASRRIDTEAFF.

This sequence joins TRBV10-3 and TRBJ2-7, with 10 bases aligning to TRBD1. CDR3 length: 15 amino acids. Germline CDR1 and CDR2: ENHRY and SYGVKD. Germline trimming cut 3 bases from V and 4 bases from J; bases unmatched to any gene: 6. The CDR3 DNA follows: TGTGCCATCAGTGAAACCGGGACAGGGGCTTACGAGCAGTACTTC. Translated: CAISETGTGAYEQYF.

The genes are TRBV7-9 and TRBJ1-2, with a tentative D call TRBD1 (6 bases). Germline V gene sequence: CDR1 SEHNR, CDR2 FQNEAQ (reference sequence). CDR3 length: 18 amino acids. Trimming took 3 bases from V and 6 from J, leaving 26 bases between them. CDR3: CASSLSLAVQGAENGYTF. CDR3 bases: TGTGCCAGCAGCTTGTCCTTGGCCGTACAGGGAGCAGAGAATGGCTACACCTTC.

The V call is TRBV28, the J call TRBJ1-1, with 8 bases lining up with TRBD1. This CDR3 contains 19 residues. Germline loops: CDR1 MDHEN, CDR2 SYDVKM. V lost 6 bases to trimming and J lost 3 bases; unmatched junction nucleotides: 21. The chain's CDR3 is CASRPKLQGVLAVDTEAFF. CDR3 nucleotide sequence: TGTGCCAGCAGACCTAAACTACAGGGGGTTTTGGCGGTAGACACTGAAGCTTTCTTT. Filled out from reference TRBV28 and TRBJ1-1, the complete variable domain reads DVKVTQSSRYLVKRTGEKVFLECVQDMDHENMFWYRQDPGLGLRLIYFSYDVKMKEKGDIPEGYSVSREKKERFSLILESASTNQTSMYLCASRPKLQGVLAVDTEAFFGQGTRLTVV.

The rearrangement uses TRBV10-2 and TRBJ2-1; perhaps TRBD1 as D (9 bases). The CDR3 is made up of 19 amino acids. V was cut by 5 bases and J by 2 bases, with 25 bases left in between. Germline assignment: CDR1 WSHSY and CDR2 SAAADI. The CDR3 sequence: CASSPGQGLLAGPYNEQFF. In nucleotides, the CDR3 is TGCGCCAGCAGTCCGGGACAGGGCCTTCTAGCGGGCCCCTACAATGAGCAGTTCTTC.

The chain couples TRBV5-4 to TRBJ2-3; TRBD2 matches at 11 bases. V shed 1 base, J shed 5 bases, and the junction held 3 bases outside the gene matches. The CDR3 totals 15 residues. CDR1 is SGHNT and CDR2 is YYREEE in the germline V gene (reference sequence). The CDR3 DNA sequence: TGTGCCAGCAGCTTGACTAGCGGGAGTGGAGATACGCAGTATTTT. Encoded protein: CASSLTSGSGDTQYF.

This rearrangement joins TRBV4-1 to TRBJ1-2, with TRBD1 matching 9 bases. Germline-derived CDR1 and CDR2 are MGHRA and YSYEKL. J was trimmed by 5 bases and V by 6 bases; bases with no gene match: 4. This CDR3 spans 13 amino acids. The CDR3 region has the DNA TGCGCCAGCAGGGGGACAGGGTTTTATGGCTACACCTTC. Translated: CASRGTGFYGYTF.

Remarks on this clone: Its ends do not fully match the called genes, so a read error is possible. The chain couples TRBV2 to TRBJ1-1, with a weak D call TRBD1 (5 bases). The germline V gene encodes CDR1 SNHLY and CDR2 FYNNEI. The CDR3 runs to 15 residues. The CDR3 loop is CASSAPGTAAPEAFF. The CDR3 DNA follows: TGTGCCAGCAGTGCCCCCGGGACTGCCGCTCCTGAGGCTTTCTTT. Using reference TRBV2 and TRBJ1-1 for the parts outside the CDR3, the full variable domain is EPEVTQTPSHQVTQMGQEVILRCVPISNHLYFYWYRQILGQKVEFLVSFYNNEISEKSEIFDDQFSVERPDGSNFTLKIRSTKLEDSAMYFCASSAPGTAAPEAFFGQGTRLTVV.

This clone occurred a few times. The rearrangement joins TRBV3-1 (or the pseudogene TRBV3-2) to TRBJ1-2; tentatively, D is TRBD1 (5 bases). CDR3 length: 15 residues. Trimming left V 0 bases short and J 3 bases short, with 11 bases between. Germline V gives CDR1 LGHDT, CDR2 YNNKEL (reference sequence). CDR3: CASSQDGGPYYGYTF. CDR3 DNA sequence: TGTGCCAGCAGCCAAGACGGGGGACCGTACTATGGCTACACCTTC.

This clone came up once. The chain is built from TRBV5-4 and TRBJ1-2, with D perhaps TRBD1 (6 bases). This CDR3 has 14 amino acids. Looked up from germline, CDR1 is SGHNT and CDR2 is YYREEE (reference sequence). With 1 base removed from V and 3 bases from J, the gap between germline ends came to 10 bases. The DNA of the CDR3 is TGTGCCAGCAGCTTGCCAGGGGTGGACTATGGCTACACCTTC. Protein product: CASSLPGVDYGYTF.

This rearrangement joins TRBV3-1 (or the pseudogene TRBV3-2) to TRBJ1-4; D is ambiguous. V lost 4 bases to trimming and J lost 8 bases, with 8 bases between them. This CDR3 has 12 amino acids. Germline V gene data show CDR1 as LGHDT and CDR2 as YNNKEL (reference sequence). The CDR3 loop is CASSRNGEKLFF. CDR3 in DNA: TGTGCCAGCAGCCGCAACGGGGAAAAACTGTTTTTT.

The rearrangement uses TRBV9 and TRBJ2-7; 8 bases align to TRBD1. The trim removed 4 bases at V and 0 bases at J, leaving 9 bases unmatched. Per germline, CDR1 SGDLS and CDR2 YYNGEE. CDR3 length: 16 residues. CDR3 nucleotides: TGTGCCAGCAGCCCCCGGACAGGGCTGGGCTCCTACGAGCAGTACTTC. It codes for CASSPRTGLGSYEQYF.

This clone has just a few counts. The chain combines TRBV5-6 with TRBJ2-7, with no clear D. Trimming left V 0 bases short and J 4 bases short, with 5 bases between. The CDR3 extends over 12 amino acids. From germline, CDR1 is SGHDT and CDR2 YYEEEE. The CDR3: CASSLVGYEQYF. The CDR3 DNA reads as TGTGCCAGCAGCTTGGTCGGTTACGAGCAGTACTTC. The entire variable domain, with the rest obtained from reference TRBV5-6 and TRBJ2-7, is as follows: DAGVTQSPTHLIKTRGQQVTLRCSPKSGHDTVSWYQQALGQGPQFIFQYYEEEERQRGNFPDRFSGHQFPNYSSELNVNALLLGDSALYLCASSLVGYEQYFGPGTRLTVT.